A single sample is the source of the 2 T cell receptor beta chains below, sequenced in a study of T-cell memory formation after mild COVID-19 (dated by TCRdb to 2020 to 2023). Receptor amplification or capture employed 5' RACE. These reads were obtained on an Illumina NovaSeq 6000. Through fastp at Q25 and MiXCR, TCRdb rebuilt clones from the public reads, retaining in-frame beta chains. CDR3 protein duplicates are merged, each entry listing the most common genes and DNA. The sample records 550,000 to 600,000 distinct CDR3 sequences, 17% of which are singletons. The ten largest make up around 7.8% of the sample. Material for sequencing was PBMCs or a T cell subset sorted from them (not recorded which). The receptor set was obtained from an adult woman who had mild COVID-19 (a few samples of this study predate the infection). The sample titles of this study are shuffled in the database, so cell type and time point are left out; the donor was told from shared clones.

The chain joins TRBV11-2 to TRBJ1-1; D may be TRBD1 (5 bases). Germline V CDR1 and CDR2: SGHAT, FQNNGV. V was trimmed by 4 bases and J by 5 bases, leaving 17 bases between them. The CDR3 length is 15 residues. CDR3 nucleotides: TGTGCCAGCAGCTCTTATCCCACCGGGGGGACTGAAGCTTTCTTT. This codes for CASSSYPTGGTEAFF.

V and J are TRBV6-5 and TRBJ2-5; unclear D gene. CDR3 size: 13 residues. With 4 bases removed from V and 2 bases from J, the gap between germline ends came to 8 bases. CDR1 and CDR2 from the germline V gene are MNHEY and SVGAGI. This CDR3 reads CASSFRLQETQYF. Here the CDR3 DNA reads TGTGCCAGCAGTTTCCGGCTTCAAGAGACCCAGTACTTC.